The clone carrying this TCR beta chain appeared many times. Its specificity is unknown. Sorting recovered naive CD8 T cells on a CD8+CD4-CCR7+CD45RA+ profile. TCRdb called the PCR reads again in MiXCR, with one record for every CDR3 protein. The table lists about 640,000 distinct CDR3 sequences, roughly 21% of them singletons. V was shortened by 4 bases and J by 5 bases, with 9 bases between the two germline ends. The V gene's germline CDR1 is SGHDT and CDR2 YYEEEE. The CDR3 contains 12 residues. This specimen belongs to a study of molecular identifiers for immune sequencing clone quantification. Study-wide findings and caveats: Jurkat TCR RNA spiked in from one cell (amid 950,000 to 1,000,000 naive cells) was reportedly detectable.

The sequencing sample was made of naive CD8+ T cells from blood, with Jurkat cell RNA spiked in. The subset: FACS-sorted CD8+CD4-CCR7+CD45RA+ naive T cells. This TCR derives from a human donor in good health. Some libraries in this study had Jurkat cell RNA spiked in. This rearrangement joins TRBV5-6 to TRBJ1-1; no clear D. As DNA, the CDR3 is TGTGCCAGCAGCCTATTAAAGACTGAAGCTTTCTTT. This encodes CASSLLKTEAFF.